What follows describes a single T cell receptor beta chain. Its target is not known. Via MiXCR, TCRdb re-called the reads, giving one row per CDR3 protein. The sample records 160,000 or so distinct CDR3 sequences, less than 25% being singletons. The data are from a study of T cell repertoires in cytomegalovirus infection. Study at large: In the study, CMV epitopes included recently identified HLA-C-restricted and well-studied HLA-B-restricted ones. Matching HLA type and CMV infection were both indicated by public TCR beta signatures. Study-wide results and caveats: CMV-specific TCR beta clonotypes restricted by HLA-C were the ones dominating the ex vivo response. The study identified carriers of CMV plus the relevant HLA from cumulative public TCR beta family frequency.

This CDR3 contains 15 residues. V was pared by 3 bases and J by 7 bases, with 13 bases between. Germline CDR1 SNHLY, CDR2 FYNNEI. The gene calls are TRBV2 and TRBJ1-6; possible D gene TRBD1, 6 bases. The receptor's source is a human donor in good health (CMV status not recorded). Some clones in this sample may be carry-over from other donors' samples. This specimen was CD8+ T cells from cultured PBMCs, taken from culture after CMV antigen stimulation. DNA of the CDR3: TGTGCCAGCAGTGATTCGAGGCAGGGGAATTCACCCCTCCACTTT. It codes for CASSDSRQGNSPLHF.